Below are 17 T cell receptor beta chains sequenced from a single sample in a study of T cells after yellow fever vaccination (dated by TCRdb to 2018 to 2020). The treatment or condition label, as the study defines it: live attenuated yellow fever vaccine strain. Library creation used 5' RACE. The instrument was an Illumina HiSeq 2500. TCRdb itself trimmed the public reads at Q25 with fastp, ran MiXCR and retained productive beta chains. Each CDR3 protein gets just one entry, which takes the most common genes and DNA from the rows behind it. Within this sample are about 240,000 distinct CDR3 sequences, with less than 8.5% of them counted one time only. The ten most abundant clones make up more than 0.8% of the sample. The material was CD4+ T cells sorted from PBMCs, obtained 15 days after the yellow fever booster vaccination. The receptors originated from a man younger than 40 who received the YFV17D yellow fever vaccine.

V gene TRBV29-1 combines with J gene TRBJ1-2; a possible D gene is TRBD1 (6 bases). The CDR3 contains 11 residues. Trimming removed 4 bases at V and 6 bases at J, with 9 bases between. Germline V gene sequence: CDR1 SQVTM, CDR2 ANQGSEA. CDR3 in DNA: TGCAGCGTTGTGAGGGGGGATGGCTACACCTTC. It translates to CSVVRGDGYTF.

The chain has TRBV5-6 and TRBJ2-2; no definite D call. CDR1 is SGHDT, CDR2 YYEEEE, per germline. This CDR3 is 13 amino acids long. The V end was cut by 3 bases, the J end by 6 bases, with 9 bases between. CDR3 sequence reads: CASSSPGAGELFF. The CDR3 nucleotides are TGTGCCAGCAGCTCGCCCGGCGCCGGGGAGCTGTTTTTT.

This chain links TRBV20-1 with TRBJ2-7; D remains ambiguous. There are 15 residues in the CDR3. CDR1 and CDR2 from the germline V gene are DFQATT and SNEGSKA (reference sequence). V was clipped by 4 bases and J by 3 bases, with 19 bases between them. The CDR3 bases are TGCAGTGCTACCACGTCCTGGCAGCCTCACTACGAGCAGTACTTC. The encoded protein is CSATTSWQPHYEQYF.

This clonotype has only a few counts. This chain links TRBV9 with TRBJ2-3; 16 positions match TRBD2. Germline lookup yields CDR1 SGDLS and CDR2 YYNGEE. The CDR3 is 17 residues long. V shed 4 bases and J 3 bases; nucleotides not matched to a gene: 5. This CDR3 is CASSPGTSGRATDTQYF. For the CDR3, the DNA is TGTGCCAGCAGCCCCGGGACTAGCGGGAGGGCGACAGATACGCAGTATTTT.

This clonotype was counted only a few times. An end of the junction does not agree with germline; a read error may underlie this. V gene TRBV27 combines with J gene TRBJ1-1; the match to TRBD1 covers 8 bases. The CDR3 sequence is 14 residues long. Germline CDR1 MNHEY, CDR2 SMNVEV (reference sequence). DNA for the CDR3: TGTGCCAGCAGTTTAAGGACAGGGAACGCTGAAGCTTTCTTT. This translates into CASSLRTGNAEAFF.

This clonotype was recorded a few times. The V and J genes are TRBV18 and TRBJ2-5; the match to TRBD2 covers 10 bases. Germline assignment: CDR1 KGHSH and CDR2 LQKENI. This CDR3 spans 18 amino acids. V gave up 3 bases and J gave up 4 bases; unmatched junction bases: 14. The CDR3 DNA follows: TGTGCCAGCTCACCGGAACTAGCGGGATCGAAAGGAGGAGAGACCCAGTACTTC. It specifies CASSPELAGSKGGETQYF.

This clonotype was counted between two and nine times. The gene calls are TRBV14 and TRBJ2-3; no reliable D call. Germline V gene data show CDR1 as SGHDN and CDR2 as FVKESK. The CDR3 spans 16 residues. V was cut by 2 bases and J by 2 bases, with 14 bases left in between. CDR3 region: CASSQPYTSNTDTQYF. The CDR3 bases are TGTGCCAGCAGCCAACCCTACACATCCAACACAGATACGCAGTATTTT.

Many counts were recorded for this clonotype. The chain employs TRBV5-1 and TRBJ2-6; the D call may be TRBD1 or TRBD2 (5 bases each). V lost 7 bases and J lost 2, with 19 bases in between. The germline V gene encodes CDR1 SGHRS and CDR2 YFSETQ. This CDR3 is built from 17 residues. The CDR3 sequence: CASVRGDVQAGANVLTF. CDR3 DNA: TGCGCCAGCGTCCGTGGGGACGTACAGGCTGGGGCCAACGTCCTGACTTTC.

There are a few counts of this clonotype. This sequence joins TRBV18 and TRBJ1-6; D is ambiguous. Germline CDR1 KGHSH, CDR2 LQKENI. The CDR3 extends over 16 amino acids. V lost 2 bases and J lost 0, with 8 bases in between. The CDR3 spells CASSPGRSSYNSPLHF. For the CDR3, the DNA is TGTGCCAGCTCACCAGGGCGGAGCTCCTATAATTCACCCCTCCACTTT.

In its sample, this clonotype was seen a few times. The chain combines TRBV29-1 with TRBJ2-5; D may correspond to TRBD1 or TRBD2 (5 bases each). The germline CDR1 and CDR2 sequences are SQVTM and ANQGSEA. Deletions cut 8 bases from V and 5 bases from J, with 18 bases between. The CDR3 runs 13 residues. CDR3 sequence (DNA): TGCAGCTCGGCCGGGGCCCCCGGGGAGACCCAGTACTTC. Its protein is CSSAGAPGETQYF. The complete variable domain, with remaining parts taken from reference TRBV29-1 and TRBJ2-5, reads SAVISQKPSRDICQRGTSLTIQCQVDSQVTMMFWYRQQPGQSLTLIATANQGSEATYESGFVIDKFPISRPNLTFSTLTVSNMSPEDSSIYLCSSAGAPGETQYFGPGTRLLVL.

This clonotype was picked up many times. This chain links TRBV7-2 with TRBJ2-1, with a possible D match to TRBD1 (5 bases). Germline CDR1 is SGHTA and CDR2 is FQGNSA. V lost 0 bases to trimming and J lost 0 bases, with 6 bases between them. The CDR3 covers 15 residues. CDR3 protein: CASSLADNSYNEQFF. Here the CDR3 DNA reads TGTGCCAGCAGCTTAGCGGACAACTCCTACAATGAGCAGTTCTTC.

This clonotype was counted only a few times. In DNA, the CDR3 is TGTGCCACCAGCAGTGTGTCGGGGTTCCCCTACGAGCAGTACTTC. Translated, it gives CATSSVSGFPYEQYF. The chain recombines TRBV15 with TRBJ2-7; the D gene is possibly TRBD2 (5 bases). CDR1 is LNHNV and CDR2 is YYDKDF in the germline V gene (reference sequence). The V gene lost 3 bases and the J gene lost 2 bases, with 14 bases spanning the gap. CDR3 size: 15 residues. Full variable domain (rest looked up from reference TRBV15 and TRBJ2-7): DAMVIQNPRYQVTQFGKPVTLSCSQTLNHNVMYWYQQKSSQAPKLLFHYYDKDFNNEADTPDNFQSRRPNTSFCFLDIRSPGLGDTAMYLCATSSVSGFPYEQYFGPGTRLTVT.

This clonotype was observed at least ten times. The chain is built from TRBV11-2 and TRBJ2-5; a weak D match, TRBD2 (5 bases). CDR3 length equals 14 residues. Trimming left V 3 bases short and J 3 bases short, with 11 bases between. From germline, CDR1 is SGHAT and CDR2 FQNNGV. The chain's CDR3 is CASSFSSSKETQYF. CDR3 DNA sequence: TGTGCCAGCAGCTTTAGTTCTAGCAAAGAGACCCAGTACTTC.

This sequence joins TRBV29-1 and TRBJ2-3; maybe TRBD2 (6 bases). CDR1 is SQVTM and CDR2 is ANQGSEA in the germline V gene. The CDR3 sequence is 15 residues long. V lost 5 bases and J lost 4, with 19 bases in between. The DNA for the CDR3 is TGCAGCGTTAAACAGGACTATCAAGCAGCAGATACGCAGTATTTT. Translation: CSVKQDYQAADTQYF.

The genes are TRBV20-1 and TRBJ2-1; weak D call: TRBD1 (6 bases). The CDR3 is 13 residues long. Germline-derived CDR1 and CDR2 are DFQATT and SNEGSKA (reference sequence). With 5 bases removed from V and 9 bases from J, the gap between germline ends came to 17 bases. The DNA of the CDR3 is TGCAGTGCTCACCTACCTGGGGGCGGTGAGCAGTTCTTC. Its protein product is CSAHLPGGGEQFF.

This clonotype has a handful of counts. This chain connects TRBV5-1 to TRBJ2-2; 9 nucleotides agree with TRBD1. This CDR3 spans 15 amino acids. The germline CDR1 and CDR2 sequences are SGHRS and YFSETQ. The junction had 8 bases not matched to a gene; V was cut back by 4 bases and J by 7 bases. CDR3 DNA sequence: TGCGCCAGCAGCAAACGGACAGGGGAAGTCGGGGAGCTGTTTTTT. Protein: CASSKRTGEVGELFF. Complete variable domain (other parts from reference TRBV5-1 and TRBJ2-2): KAGVTQTPRYLIKTRGQQVTLSCSPISGHRSVSWYQQTPGQGLQFLFEYFSETQRNKGNFPGRFSGRQFSNSRSEMNVSTLELGDSALYLCASSKRTGEVGELFFGEGSRLTVL.

The chain is built from TRBV19 and TRBJ1-2; D uncertain. The CDR3 contains 15 residues. Germline V gives CDR1 LNHDA, CDR2 SQIVND (reference sequence). Trimming took 7 bases from V and 0 from J, leaving 15 bases between them. DNA of the CDR3: TGTGCCAGTAAGGAGGTTGGGAGCCCTAACTATGGCTACACCTTC. Residues: CASKEVGSPNYGYTF.